This paragraph covers one T cell receptor beta chain sequence. Trimming cost V 3 bases and J 2 bases, with 8 bases left between them. CDR1 is SEHNR and CDR2 is FQNEAQ in the germline V gene (reference sequence). The CDR3 has 14 residues. Using immunoSEQ multiplex PCR, the repertoire was profiled, and TCRdb retains in-frame clones only, with some absent. There are approximately 100,000 clones in the sample; less than 90% occur only once, and around 3.9% lies in the top ten. This specimen comes from a study of T cell responses to AZD1222 COVID-19 vaccine. Here the sequenced sample was peripheral blood, taken on day 0 of AZD1222 vaccination. The clonotype originates from an adult in good health. V gene TRBV7-9 combines with J gene TRBJ1-3; D is ambiguous. The chain's CDR3 is CASSFGETGNTIYF. Here the CDR3 DNA reads TGTGCCAGCAGCTTCGGCGAAACTGGAAACACCATATATTTT.